These 23 T cell receptor beta chains share one sample of origin, sequenced in a study of a mutant IDH1 vaccine in newly diagnosed glioma. Measured with immunoSEQ multiplex PCR; TCRdb has only the in-frame clones, and not every one. The sample has about 88,000 clones; roughly 80% are singletons. Time point indicated: baseline, week 1 (first vaccination visit). Treatment in this sample: pre-vaccination baseline after standard-of-care therapy. The material was PBMCs, obtained from a glioma patient treated with radiotherapy, temozolomide or both. These receptor sequences come from a man in his forties with glioma. Some clones in this sample may be carry-over from other donors' samples.

The gene calls are TRBV5-1 and TRBJ2-7, with D maybe TRBD1 (6 bases). Germline V gene data show CDR1 as SGHRS and CDR2 as YFSETQ. The CDR3 spans 17 residues. V was clipped by 2 bases and J by 3 bases, with 21 bases between them. CDR3 amino acids: CASSLPYPGDVVYEQYF. The CDR3 region has the DNA TGCGCCAGCAGCTTACCTTATCCAGGGGACGTTGTCTACGAGCAGTACTTC.

The chain couples TRBV7-8 to TRBJ2-2; TRBD1 matches at 9 bases. The junction had 4 bases not matched to a gene; V was cut back by 0 bases and J by 5 bases. The CDR3 is made up of 16 amino acids. The germline V gene encodes CDR1 SGHVS and CDR2 FQNEAQ. This CDR3 reads CASSLAWGQGTGELFF. In DNA, the CDR3 is TGTGCCAGCAGCTTAGCGTGGGGACAGGGAACCGGGGAGCTGTTTTTT.

The V and J genes are TRBV27 and TRBJ1-3; no firm D call. Per germline, CDR1 MNHEY and CDR2 SMNVEV (reference sequence). The ends were cut back, 1 base at V and 0 bases at J, with 13 bases in the middle. This CDR3 is built from 17 residues. CDR3 in DNA: TGTGCCAGCAGTTTATATTTCCCAGGCCTCTCTGGAAACACCATATATTTT. This gives the protein CASSLYFPGLSGNTIYF.

The chain combines TRBV10-3 with TRBJ2-2; a weak D match, TRBD1 (5 bases). The V gene lost 5 bases and the J gene lost 5 bases, with 12 bases spanning the gap. Germline V gives CDR1 ENHRY, CDR2 SYGVKD. CDR3 length equals 14 residues. Written as DNA, the CDR3 is TGTGCCATCAGTTCAGGGAAGGAAACCGGGGAGCTGTTTTTT. The encoded protein is CAISSGKETGELFF.

The chain uses TRBV29-1 and TRBJ1-3; 9 bases match TRBD1. The CDR3 consists of 14 residues. Trimming took 0 bases from V and 5 from J; bases not matched to a gene: 2. Germline CDR1 reads SQVTM; CDR2 reads ANQGSEA. Here the CDR3 reads CSVEEGTGRNTIYF. In DNA, the CDR3 is TGCAGCGTTGAAGAGGGGACAGGGCGAAACACCATATATTTT.

The chain combines TRBV10-3 with TRBJ1-6; D may be TRBD1 (5 bases). Per the germline V gene, CDR1 is ENHRY and CDR2 is SYGVKD. Trimming stripped 11 bases from V and 7 bases from J, with 15 bases between. The CDR3 loop spans 13 amino acids. The CDR3 loop is CAPRGSQNSPLHF. For the CDR3, the DNA is TGTGCCCCGCGGGGCAGTCAGAATTCACCCCTCCACTTT.

This clone was seen just once. The chain recombines TRBV5-4 with TRBJ1-1; D call uncertain. The germline V and J ends were trimmed by 6 bases and 8 bases, with 14 bases remaining between them. CDR3 length: 12 amino acids. The V gene's germline CDR1 is SGHNT and CDR2 YYREEE (reference sequence). CDR3 sequence reads: CASNVLGQEAFF. CDR3 bases: TGTGCCAGCAATGTTTTAGGGCAGGAAGCTTTCTTT.

The rearrangement uses TRBV5-1 and TRBJ1-5; possibly TRBD1 for D (5 bases). Germline CDR1 is SGHRS and CDR2 is YFSETQ. The length of the CDR3 is 14 residues. Trimming took off 4 bases at V and 2 bases at J, with 10 bases between the two ends. Here the CDR3 reads CASSPRGGNQPQHF. DNA of the CDR3: TGCGCCAGCAGCCCCCGGGGCGGCAATCAGCCCCAGCATTTT.

V and J are TRBV7-2 and TRBJ2-2, with D uncertain. The CDR3 length is 15 residues. Germline assignment: CDR1 SGHTA and CDR2 FQGNSA. Trimming shortened V by 0 bases and J by 0 bases, and 5 bases separated the two germline ends. Written as DNA, the CDR3 is TGTGCCAGCAGCTTAGCGGGGACGAACACCGGGGAGCTGTTTTTT. It codes for CASSLAGTNTGELFF.

The chain joins TRBV7-9 to TRBJ1-1, with a weak D call TRBD1 (6 bases). The CDR3 consists of 14 residues. CDR1 and CDR2 from the germline V gene are SEHNR and FQNEAQ (reference sequence). Trimming stripped 3 bases from V and 6 bases from J, with 14 bases between. This chain's CDR3 is CASSFPGVIAEAFF. The CDR3 nucleotides read TGTGCCAGCAGCTTTCCAGGGGTAATCGCTGAAGCTTTCTTT.

The J gene is TRBJ1-5, the V gene TRBV4-1, with D unresolved. The CDR3 has 15 amino acids. V lost 4 bases and J 0 bases, leaving 10 bases between the germline ends. Germline values: CDR1 MGHRA, CDR2 YSYEKL. The CDR3 region is CASSPAPNSNQPQHF. The DNA of the CDR3 is TGCGCCAGCAGCCCCGCCCCGAATAGCAATCAGCCCCAGCATTTT.

This sequence joins TRBV15 and TRBJ2-5, with D perhaps TRBD1 (6 bases). The length of the CDR3 is 14 residues. The V end was cut by 4 bases, the J end by 5 bases, with 14 bases between. Germline CDR1 reads LNHNV; CDR2 reads YYDKDF (reference sequence). The CDR3 reads CATSNPQGSETQYF. The CDR3 bases are TGTGCCACCAGCAACCCGCAGGGGTCGGAGACCCAGTACTTC.

Ten or more counts support this clone. The rearrangement joins TRBV14 to TRBJ1-2, with TRBD1 as a possible D gene (5 bases). Germline V gene sequence: CDR1 SGHDN, CDR2 FVKESK. V was clipped by 0 bases and J by 5 bases, with 13 bases between them. The CDR3 runs to 15 residues. In nucleotides, the CDR3 is TGTGCCAGCAGCCAAGATGGATGGGACCGGTATGGCTACACCTTC. This gives the protein CASSQDGWDRYGYTF.

The chain has TRBV7-9 and TRBJ1-1; D is uncertain. The CDR3 extends over 15 amino acids. Trimming cost V 0 bases and J 1 base, with 9 bases left between them. CDR1 SEHNR and CDR2 FQNEAQ come from the germline V gene (reference sequence). The CDR3 DNA follows: TGTGCCAGCAGCTTAGCGCCAGGCCCGAACACTGAAGCTTTCTTT. Translation gives CASSLAPGPNTEAFF.

The rearrangement links TRBV4-1 to TRBJ1-5, with a tentative D call TRBD1 (5 bases). V was shortened by 2 bases and J by 4 bases, with 15 bases between the two germline ends. In germline, CDR1 is MGHRA, CDR2 YSYEKL. The CDR3 is made up of 16 amino acids. CDR3: CASSQSLGAGNQPQHF. The DNA of the CDR3 is TGCGCCAGCAGCCAATCTCTTGGGGCAGGGAATCAGCCCCAGCATTTT.

The J gene is TRBJ1-4, the V gene TRBV2; 7 bases agree with TRBD1. This CDR3 comprises 15 residues. Germline values: CDR1 SNHLY, CDR2 FYNNEI. V was clipped by 7 bases and J by 0 bases; unmatched bases: 5. The CDR3 DNA follows: TGTGCCAGCAAGTTGCAGGGGGCAACTAATGAAAAACTGTTTTTT. Translation gives CASKLQGATNEKLFF.

V and J are TRBV6-5 and TRBJ2-1; D might be TRBD2 (6 bases). V lost 6 bases and J 3 bases, leaving 12 bases between the germline ends. Looked up from germline, CDR1 is MNHEY and CDR2 is SVGAGI. The CDR3 consists of 14 residues. Here the CDR3 reads CASSRDFLYNEQFF. DNA of the CDR3: TGTGCCAGCAGCCGGGACTTCCTCTACAATGAGCAGTTCTTC.

For this clone: Different DNA sequences within this sample yield the same CDR3. The chain joins TRBV6-5 to TRBJ1-2, with a weak D call TRBD1 (5 bases). Germline assignment: CDR1 MNHEY and CDR2 SVGAGI. The V end lost 0 bases, the J end lost 5 bases, and 13 bases lay between the germline ends. CDR3 length: 15 amino acids. Here the CDR3 DNA reads TGTGCCAGCAGTTACTCAGGGACGGGGTCTTATGGCTACACCTTC. Its translation is CASSYSGTGSYGYTF.

The genes are TRBV30 and TRBJ1-6; D ambiguous. The germline CDR1 and CDR2 sequences are GTSNPN and SVGIG (reference sequence). This CDR3 region has 13 residues. V lost 3 bases, J lost 10 bases, and 13 bases lay in between. CDR3 sequence reads: CAWRGSVRSPLHF. The CDR3, as DNA: TGTGCCTGGAGAGGGTCAGTTCGATCACCCCTCCACTTT.

The chain links TRBV20-1 to TRBJ2-5, with a tentative D call TRBD2 (5 bases). The CDR3 contains 11 residues. Germline V gene lookup returns CDR1 DFQATT and CDR2 SNEGSKA (reference sequence). Trimming stripped 3 bases from V and 5 bases from J, with 7 bases between. In DNA, the CDR3 is TGCAGTGCTAGGGAGGTGGAGACCCAGTACTTC. This gives the protein CSAREVETQYF.

The V gene is TRBV11-1, the J gene TRBJ1-2; a possible D gene is TRBD1 (5 bases). This CDR3 is 13 amino acids long. Per germline, CDR1 SGHAT and CDR2 FQDESV (reference sequence). V was trimmed by 1 base and J by 8 bases, leaving 11 bases between them. CDR3 coding DNA: TGTGCCAGCAGCTTAGGACAGTTGGACGGCTACACCTTC. Amino acid sequence: CASSLGQLDGYTF.

The chain is built from TRBV2 and TRBJ1-5; D remains ambiguous. In germline, CDR1 is SNHLY, CDR2 FYNNEI. The CDR3 has 14 amino acids. Between the trimmed V and J ends, which lost 5 bases and 0 bases, there was a span of 8 bases. The CDR3 sequence is CASSNTISNQPQHF. The CDR3 DNA reads as TGTGCCAGCAGTAACACAATTAGCAATCAGCCCCAGCATTTT.

This chain connects TRBV7-8 to TRBJ2-4; D unresolved. Germline V gene sequence: CDR1 SGHVS, CDR2 FQNEAQ. The CDR3 extends over 13 amino acids. The ends were cut back, 0 bases at V and 7 bases at J, with 7 bases in the middle. DNA for the CDR3: TGTGCCAGCAGCTTAGCCCCCTTTAACATTCAGTACTTC. This codes for CASSLAPFNIQYF.